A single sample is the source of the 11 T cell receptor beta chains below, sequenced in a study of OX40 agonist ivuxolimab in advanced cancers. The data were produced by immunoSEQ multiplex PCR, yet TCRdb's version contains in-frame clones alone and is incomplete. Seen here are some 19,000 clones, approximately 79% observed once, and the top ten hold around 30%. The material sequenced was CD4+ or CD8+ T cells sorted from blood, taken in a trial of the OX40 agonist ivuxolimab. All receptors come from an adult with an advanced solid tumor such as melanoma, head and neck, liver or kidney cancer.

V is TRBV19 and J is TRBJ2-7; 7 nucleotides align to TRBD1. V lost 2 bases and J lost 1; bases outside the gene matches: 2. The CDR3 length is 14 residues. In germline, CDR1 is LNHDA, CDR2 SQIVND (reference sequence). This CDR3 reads CASSISGQSYEQYF. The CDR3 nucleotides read TGTGCCAGTAGTATATCGGGACAGTCCTACGAGCAGTACTTC.

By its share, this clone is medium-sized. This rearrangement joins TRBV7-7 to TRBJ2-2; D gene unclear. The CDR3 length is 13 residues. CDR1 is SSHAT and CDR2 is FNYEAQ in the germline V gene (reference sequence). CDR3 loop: CASSSLGTGELFF. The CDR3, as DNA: TGTGCTAGCTCGAGTCTGGGTACCGGGGAGCTGTTTTTT.

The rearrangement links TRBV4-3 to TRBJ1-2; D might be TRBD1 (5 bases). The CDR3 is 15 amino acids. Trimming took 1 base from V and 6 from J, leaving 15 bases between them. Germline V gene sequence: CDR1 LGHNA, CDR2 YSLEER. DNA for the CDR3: TGCGCCAGCAGCCAAGTTCGGTTAGGGGTAGATGGCTACACCTTC. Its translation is CASSQVRLGVDGYTF.

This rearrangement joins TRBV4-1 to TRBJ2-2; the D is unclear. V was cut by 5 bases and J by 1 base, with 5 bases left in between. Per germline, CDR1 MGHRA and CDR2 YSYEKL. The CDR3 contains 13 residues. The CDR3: CASSAGNTGELFF. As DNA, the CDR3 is TGCGCCAGCAGCGCAGGGAACACCGGGGAGCTGTTTTTT.

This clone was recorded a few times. CDR3 coding DNA: TGTGCCAGCAGCGTCTATTTTGGCGGCAATCAGCCCCAGCATTTT. As protein: CASSVYFGGNQPQHF. The chain recombines TRBV7-8 with TRBJ1-5; no definite D call. V lost 5 bases and J lost 2, with 13 bases in between. Germline values: CDR1 SGHVS, CDR2 FQNEAQ. The CDR3 extends over 15 amino acids.

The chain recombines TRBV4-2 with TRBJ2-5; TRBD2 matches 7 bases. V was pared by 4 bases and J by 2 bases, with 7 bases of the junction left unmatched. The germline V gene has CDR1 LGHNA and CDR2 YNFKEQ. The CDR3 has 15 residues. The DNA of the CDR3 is TGTGCCAGCAGCCTCCTGGGGGAGGGACAAGAGACCCAGTACTTC. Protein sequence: CASSLLGEGQETQYF.

The CDR3 protein is CASSLAVLLAGDYTGELFF. In nucleotides, the CDR3 is TGTGCCAGCAGCTTGGCCGTCTTACTAGCGGGGGATTACACCGGGGAGCTGTTTTTT. The chain has TRBV7-9 and TRBJ2-2, with 11 nucleotides matching TRBD2. Germline CDR1 reads SEHNR; CDR2 reads FQNEAQ (reference sequence). With 3 bases clipped from V and 3 bases from J, the junction kept 12 bases outside the gene matches. The CDR3 contains 19 residues. The whole variable domain, filled in from reference TRBV7-9 and TRBJ2-2, reads DTGVSQNPRHKITKRGQNVTFRCDPISEHNRLYWYRQTLGQGPEFLTYFQNEAQLEKSRLLSDRFSAERPKGSFSTLEIQRTEQGDSAMYLCASSLAVLLAGDYTGELFFGEGSRLTVL.

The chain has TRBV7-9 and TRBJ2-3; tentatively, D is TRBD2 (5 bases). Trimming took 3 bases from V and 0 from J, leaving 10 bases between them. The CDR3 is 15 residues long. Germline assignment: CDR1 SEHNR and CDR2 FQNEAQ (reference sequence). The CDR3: CASSFERGSTDTQYF. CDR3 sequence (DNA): TGTGCCAGCAGCTTCGAACGGGGAAGCACAGATACGCAGTATTTT.

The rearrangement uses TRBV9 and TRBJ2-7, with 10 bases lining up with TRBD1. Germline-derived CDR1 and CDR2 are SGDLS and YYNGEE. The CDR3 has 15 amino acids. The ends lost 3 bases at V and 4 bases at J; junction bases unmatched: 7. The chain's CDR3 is CASSEGQGTLYEQYF. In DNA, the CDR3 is TGTGCCAGCAGCGAGGGACAGGGGACTCTATACGAGCAGTACTTC.

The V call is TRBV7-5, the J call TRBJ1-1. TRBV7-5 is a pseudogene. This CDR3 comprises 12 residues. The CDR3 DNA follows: TGTGCCAGCAGCTTAGCGTTGGTTGAAGCTTTCTTT. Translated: CASSLALVEAFF.

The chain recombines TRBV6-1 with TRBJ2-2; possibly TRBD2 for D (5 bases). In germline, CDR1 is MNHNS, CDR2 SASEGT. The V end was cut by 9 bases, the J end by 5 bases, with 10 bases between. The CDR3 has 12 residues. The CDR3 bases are TGTGCCAGTGCCAGACTAACCGGGGAGCTGTTTTTT. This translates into CASARLTGELFF.